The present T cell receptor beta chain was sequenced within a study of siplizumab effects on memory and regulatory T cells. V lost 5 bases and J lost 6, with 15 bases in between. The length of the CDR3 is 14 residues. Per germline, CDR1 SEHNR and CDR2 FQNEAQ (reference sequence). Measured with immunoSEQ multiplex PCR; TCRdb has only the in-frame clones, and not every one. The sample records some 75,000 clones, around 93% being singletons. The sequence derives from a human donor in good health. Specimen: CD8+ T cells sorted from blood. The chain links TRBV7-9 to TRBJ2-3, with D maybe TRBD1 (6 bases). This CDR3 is CASSTSAGADTQYF. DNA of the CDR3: TGTGCCAGCAGCACCTCAGCAGGGGCTGATACGCAGTATTTT.